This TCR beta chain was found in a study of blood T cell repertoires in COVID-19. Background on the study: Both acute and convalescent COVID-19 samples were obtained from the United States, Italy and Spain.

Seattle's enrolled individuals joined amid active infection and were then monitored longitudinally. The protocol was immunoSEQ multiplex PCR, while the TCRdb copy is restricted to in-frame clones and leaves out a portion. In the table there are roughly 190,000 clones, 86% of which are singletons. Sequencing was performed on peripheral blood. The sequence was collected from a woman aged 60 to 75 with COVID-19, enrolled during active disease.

CDR3 amino acids: CAISPGQRAGANVLTF. CDR3 DNA sequence: TGTGCCATCAGTCCGGGACAGCGAGCTGGGGCCAACGTCCTGACTTTC. V is TRBV10-3 and J is TRBJ2-6; 7 positions match TRBD1. Germline V lookup: CDR1 ENHRY, CDR2 SYGVKD. The CDR3 totals 16 residues. Trimming removed 5 bases from V and 2 bases from J; junction bases left unmatched: 6.